The T cell receptor (beta chain) under discussion was sequenced for a study of cytomegalovirus exposure and HLA in healthy donors. Germline CDR1 MDHEN, CDR2 SYDVKM. This CDR3 has 15 amino acids. V gave up 5 bases and J gave up 4 bases, with 16 bases separating them. The PCR employed 60 Vbeta primers together with 13 Jbeta primers. Libraries were prepared by immunoSEQ multiplex PCR; TCRdb keeps only in-frame clonotypes and omits some of them. The sample carries 180,000 or so clones, more than 70% recorded once. The chain is built from TRBV28 and TRBJ2-3; possibly TRBD1 for D (6 bases). The receptor was isolated from a male donor in good health and CMV-seronegative. The sequenced sample consisted of PBMCs. The CDR3 protein is CASSLYQGPSDTQYF. For the CDR3, the DNA is TGTGCCAGCAGTCTCTACCAGGGGCCTTCAGATACGCAGTATTTT.